This is a list of T cell receptor beta chains from one sample in a study of T cell repertoires in cytomegalovirus infection. TCRdb reprocessed the reads via MiXCR and lists one record per CDR3 protein. The top ten clones hold about 20% of a sample with approximately 730,000 distinct CDR3 sequences, around 32% of them seen once. No antigen has been identified for these receptors. Source: cultured PBMCs, taken from culture after CMV antigen stimulation. These receptor sequences come from a human donor in good health (CMV status not recorded). Some clones in this sample may be carry-over from other donors' samples. CDR3s include the opening cysteine and the closing phenylalanine or tryptophan. Fields, in order: CDR3 DNA, CDR3 protein, clone size, J gene, D gene, V gene. D genes are given only for firm matches. The size of a clone is reported for some rows only, either as once, few or many, or as a class for expanded clones.

CDR3nt: TGTGCCAGCAGATCGACAGGTGGCAATCAGCCCCAGCATTTT
CDR3aa: CASRSTGGNQPQHF
abundance: NA
j_gene: TRBJ1-5
d_gene: NA
v_gene: TRBV12-3/TRBV12-4

CDR3nt: TGCGCCAGCAGCTTGATGGGCCTCACTGAAGCTTTCTTT
CDR3aa: CASSLMGLTEAFF
abundance: few
j_gene: TRBJ1-1
d_gene: NA
v_gene: TRBV5-1

CDR3nt: TGTGCCAGCAGCTTCCTGACTAGCGGGAGGGCCGGTGAGCAGTTCTTC
CDR3aa: CASSFLTSGRAGEQFF
abundance: NA
j_gene: TRBJ2-1
d_gene: TRBD2
v_gene: TRBV12-3/TRBV12-4

CDR3nt: TGTGCCATCTCAGGACCCGGGAACAATGAGCAGTTCTTC
CDR3aa: CAISGPGNNEQFF
abundance: few
j_gene: TRBJ2-1
d_gene: NA
v_gene: TRBV10-3

CDR3nt: TGTGCCAGCAGTTCCCAGGGGCGGTACACAGATACGCAGTATTTT
CDR3aa: CASSSQGRYTDTQYF
abundance: once
j_gene: TRBJ2-3
d_gene: NA
v_gene: TRBV6-1

CDR3nt: TGCGCCAGCAGCCAATTTGGAAACACCATATATTTT
CDR3aa: CASSQFGNTIYF
abundance: NA
j_gene: TRBJ1-3
d_gene: NA
v_gene: TRBV4-1

CDR3nt: TGTGCCAGCAGACGCACGGGACATTCATTTGAAGCTTTCTTT
CDR3aa: CASRRTGHSFEAFF
abundance: many
j_gene: TRBJ1-1
d_gene: NA
v_gene: TRBV7-2

CDR3nt: TGTGCCAGCAGTTCCTTAGACAGCAACCAAGAGACCCAGTACTTC
CDR3aa: CASSSLDSNQETQYF
abundance: many
j_gene: TRBJ2-5
d_gene: NA
v_gene: TRBV12-3/TRBV12-4

CDR3nt: TGCAGTGCGATTACGACTAGCGGGAGGGCCGCGGTCCATGAGCAGTTCTTC
CDR3aa: CSAITTSGRAAVHEQFF
abundance: few
j_gene: TRBJ2-1
d_gene: TRBD2
v_gene: TRBV20-1

CDR3nt: TGCAGTGGGTTGACAGGGGCGGGGTACAATGAGCAGTTCTTC
CDR3aa: CSGLTGAGYNEQFF
abundance: NA
j_gene: TRBJ2-1
d_gene: TRBD1
v_gene: TRBV20-1

CDR3nt: TGTGCCAGCAGCCCACCTTACAGGGAGGGAGAGACCCAGTACTTC
CDR3aa: CASSPPYREGETQYF
abundance: few
j_gene: TRBJ2-5
d_gene: NA
v_gene: TRBV7-3

CDR3nt: TGTGCCAGCAGTTTATCTGGGGTCGGGTCACCCCTCCACTTT
CDR3aa: CASSLSGVGSPLHF
abundance: NA
j_gene: TRBJ1-6
d_gene: NA
v_gene: TRBV27

CDR3nt: TGTGCCAGCAGCAAGGAACACAGGGATTCACCCCTCCACTTT
CDR3aa: CASSKEHRDSPLHF
abundance: few
j_gene: TRBJ1-6
d_gene: NA
v_gene: TRBV9

CDR3nt: TGTGCCAGCAGCCTGACTAGCGGGAGCCTCTACAATGAGCAGTTCTTC
CDR3aa: CASSLTSGSLYNEQFF
abundance: NA
j_gene: TRBJ2-1
d_gene: TRBD2
v_gene: TRBV7-2

CDR3nt: TGCAGCGTCGGTCGGGGGAGCAATGAGCAGTTCTTC
CDR3aa: CSVGRGSNEQFF
abundance: NA
j_gene: TRBJ2-1
d_gene: NA
v_gene: TRBV29-1

CDR3nt: TGTGCCAGCAGCTCGGACGGGCATGAGCAGTTCTTC
CDR3aa: CASSSDGHEQFF
abundance: few
j_gene: TRBJ2-1
d_gene: NA
v_gene: TRBV7-9

CDR3nt: TGCGCCAGCAGCCCAGGGAGGATAGCGGGGGAAGAGACCCAGTACTTC
CDR3aa: CASSPGRIAGEETQYF
abundance: few
j_gene: TRBJ2-5
d_gene: TRBD2
v_gene: TRBV4-3